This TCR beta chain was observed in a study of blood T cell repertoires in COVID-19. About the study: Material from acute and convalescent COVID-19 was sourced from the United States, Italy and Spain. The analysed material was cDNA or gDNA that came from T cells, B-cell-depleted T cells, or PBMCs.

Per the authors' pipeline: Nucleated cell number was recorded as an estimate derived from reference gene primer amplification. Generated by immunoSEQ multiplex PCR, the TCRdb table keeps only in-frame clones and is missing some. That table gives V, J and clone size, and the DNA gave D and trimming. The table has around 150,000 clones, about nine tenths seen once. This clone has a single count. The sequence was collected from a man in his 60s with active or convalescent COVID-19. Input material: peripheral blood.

CDR3 sequence reads: CSASHGETGYTF. DNA of the CDR3: TGCAGTGCTAGTCACGGGGAAACAGGCTACACCTTC. This chain uses TRBV20-1 with TRBJ1-2; no firm D call. Germline assignment: CDR1 DFQATT and CDR2 SNEGSKA (reference sequence). The CDR3 has 12 amino acids. V lost 3 bases to trimming and J lost 8 bases, with 13 bases between them.